This TCR beta chain originates from a study of identical twins. Study outcomes and limitations: Beta out-of-frame sequences displayed a weaker excess of sharing between twins. Reduced insertions were recorded for abundant cord blood beta clonotypes, with no such pattern in memory repertoires.

With respect to this clonotype: Its antigen is not known.

V was clipped by 1 base and J by 5 bases, with 11 bases between them. Germline V lookup: CDR1 MGHRA, CDR2 YSYEKL. The CDR3 is 14 amino acids. Template switching added a universal primer binding site, and final cDNA carried unique molecular identifiers. TCRdb ran MiXCR on the 5' RACE reads and lists one entry per CDR3 protein. The sample has 1.5 million to 2 million distinct CDR3 sequences; more than 30% are singletons. The rearrangement joins TRBV4-1 to TRBJ1-2; D call uncertain. The clonotype was recovered from a newborn girl in good health. Sequencing used cord blood. CDR3 in amino acids: CASSQGPDIYGYTF. The CDR3 DNA sequence: TGCGCCAGCAGCCAAGGGCCCGACATTTATGGCTACACCTTC.